This TCR beta chain was captured by sequencing in a study of cytomegalovirus exposure and HLA in healthy donors. Study outcomes and limitations: Most TCR sequences were uncommon, yet certain public TCRs appeared in many donors. One later analysis, an examination of the roughly 130 validation repertoires, found that first-cohort TCR clusters tended to co-occur in them. The authors listed approximately 160 TCR beta chains as cytomegalovirus-associated.

CDR3 length equals 14 residues. The ends were cut back, 6 bases at V and 5 bases at J, with 16 bases in the middle. Germline V CDR1 and CDR2: MNHEY, SMNVEV (reference sequence). Details on this clone: Its antigen is still unknown.

Clones were read by immunoSEQ multiplex PCR, and TCRdb kept only the in-frame ones, dropping some. The table lists roughly 56,000 clones, 75% to 95% of them singletons. Sequencing was done on a sample of PBMCs. The V gene is TRBV27, the J gene TRBJ1-1; the D gene is possibly TRBD1 (5 bases). This clonotype was sampled from a young woman in good health and CMV-seronegative. The CDR3 protein is CASRLQEMETEAFF. CDR3 nucleotide sequence: TGTGCCAGCAGACTACAGGAGATGGAGACTGAAGCTTTCTTT.